One sample yielded the 21 T cell receptor beta chains listed below, sequenced in a study of blood T cell repertoires in COVID-19. Produced via immunoSEQ multiplex PCR; TCRdb's table is partial and in-frame only. The sample yields 250,000 to 350,000 clones, approximately 90% seen once. Sequencing used peripheral blood. The receptors derive from a woman in her 30s who had recovered from COVID-19.

The V gene is TRBV18, the J gene TRBJ2-1, with a possible D match to TRBD1 (6 bases). Germline CDR1 and CDR2: KGHSH and LQKENI. Trimming took 4 bases from V and 9 from J, leaving 13 bases between them. CDR3 length equals 13 residues. This CDR3 reads CASSLSPDSEQFF. The DNA for the CDR3 is TGTGCCAGCTCACTTTCCCCGGACAGTGAGCAGTTCTTC.

This clone was observed a few times. This chain uses TRBV5-4 with TRBJ1-6; D not resolved. V shed 1 base and J shed 10 bases, with 3 bases lying between them. Germline assignment: CDR1 SGHNT and CDR2 YYREEE (reference sequence). The length of the CDR3 is 11 residues. The CDR3 region has the DNA TGTGCCAGCAGCTTGCGGTCACCCCTCCACTTT. It yields the protein CASSLRSPLHF.

The chain combines TRBV5-4 with TRBJ1-5, with 7 bases that match TRBD1. Germline lookup yields CDR1 SGHNT and CDR2 YYREEE (reference sequence). The V segment lost 10 bases and the J segment 4 bases; nucleotides outside the gene matches: 11. This CDR3 is built from 14 residues. This chain's CDR3 is CAFQGGGSNQPQHF. The CDR3 DNA reads TGTGCCTTCCAGGGGGGAGGTAGTAATCAGCCCCAGCATTTT.

The chain uses TRBV18 and TRBJ2-7; weak D call: TRBD2 (6 bases). The CDR3 runs to 13 residues. CDR1 KGHSH and CDR2 LQKENI come from the germline V gene. Trimming took 3 bases from V and 6 from J, leaving 12 bases between them. CDR3 amino acids: CASSPPGTPEQYF. CDR3 sequence (DNA): TGTGCCAGCTCACCCCCCGGGACTCCCGAGCAGTACTTC. The full variable domain, with the rest looked up from reference TRBV18 and TRBJ2-7, is NAGVMQNPRHLVRRRGQEARLRCSPMKGHSHVYWYRQLPEEGLKFMVYLQKENIIDESGMPKERFSAEFPKEGPSILRIQQVVRGDSAAYFCASSPPGTPEQYFGPGTRLTVT.

This clone occurred a few times. The chain joins TRBV7-9 to TRBJ1-1; 9 bases are shared with TRBD1. Trimming at V came to 5 bases and at J to 3 bases, leaving 4 bases not matched to a gene. This CDR3 region has 14 residues. Germline V gene data show CDR1 as SEHNR and CDR2 as FQNEAQ (reference sequence). Here the CDR3 reads CASSPGTGYTEAFF. CDR3 sequence (DNA): TGTGCCAGCAGCCCCGGGACAGGGTACACTGAAGCTTTCTTT.

V is TRBV5-4 and J is TRBJ2-7, with D maybe TRBD2 (6 bases). From germline, CDR1 is SGHNT and CDR2 YYREEE (reference sequence). CDR3 length: 14 amino acids. V gave up 2 bases and J gave up 2 bases, with 11 bases separating them. The CDR3 loop is CASSFGGSAYEQYF. The CDR3 DNA reads as TGTGCCAGCAGCTTTGGGGGGAGTGCCTACGAGCAGTACTTC.

Only a few counts were recorded for this clone. This CDR3 is also generated by other DNA sequences in the sample. The chain uses TRBV24-1 and TRBJ1-6, with 8 bases that match TRBD1. In germline, CDR1 is KGHDR, CDR2 SFDVKD. Losses at the gene ends were 4 bases for V and 6 bases for J; bases not matched to a gene: 7. The CDR3 has 16 residues. CDR3 protein: CATSDSRTGSNSPLHF. The CDR3 DNA follows: TGTGCCACCAGTGACTCCCGGACAGGGTCTAATTCACCCCTCCACTTT.

This rearrangement joins TRBV7-6 to TRBJ1-1; 7 nucleotides match TRBD1. CDR1 is SGHVS, CDR2 FNYEAQ, per germline. V lost 5 bases, J lost 7 bases, and 10 bases stayed unmatched. The CDR3 contains 14 residues. CDR3 in amino acids: CASSPRQGPGEAFF. In nucleotides, the CDR3 is TGTGCCAGCAGCCCACGACAGGGCCCGGGTGAAGCTTTCTTT. The whole variable domain, filled in from reference TRBV7-6 and TRBJ1-1, reads GAGVSQSPRYKVTKRGQDVALRCDPISGHVSLYWYRQALGQGPEFLTYFNYEAQQDKSGLPNDRFSAERPEGSISTLTIQRTEQRDSAMYRCASSPRQGPGEAFFGQGTRLTVV.

V usage is TRBV5-1 and J usage is TRBJ1-4; D might be TRBD1 (5 bases). Germline V lookup: CDR1 SGHRS, CDR2 YFSETQ. V lost 5 bases to trimming and J lost 4 bases, with 12 bases between them. The CDR3 extends over 14 amino acids. The CDR3 nucleotides read TGCGCCAGCAGTGCGGGACGGCTTAATGAAAAACTGTTTTTT. It translates to CASSAGRLNEKLFF.

The gene calls are TRBV28 and TRBJ2-7, with TRBD1 matching over 7 bases. Unmatched junction bases numbered 8, after V lost 3 bases and J lost 9 bases. CDR1 MDHEN and CDR2 SYDVKM come from the germline V gene. This CDR3 has 13 amino acids. The CDR3 DNA sequence: TGTGCCAGCAGTTTGCTACAGGGGAACGGGCAGTACTTC. Amino acids: CASSLLQGNGQYF.

The V gene is TRBV5-1, the J gene TRBJ2-1, with D tentatively TRBD2 (6 bases). V lost 4 bases to trimming and J lost 6 bases, with 14 bases between them. Germline loops: CDR1 SGHRS, CDR2 YFSETQ. The CDR3 is 14 amino acids. The chain's CDR3 is CASSTSPGVNEQFF. In DNA form, the CDR3 reads TGCGCCAGCAGCACAAGCCCGGGGGTCAATGAGCAGTTCTTC.

V is TRBV6-1 and J is TRBJ2-5; 9 bases are shared with TRBD2. The V segment lost 2 bases and the J segment 0 bases; nucleotides outside the gene matches: 7. CDR1 is MNHNS, CDR2 SASEGT, per germline. CDR3 length: 17 amino acids. The CDR3 protein is CASSEPLLAGNQETQYF. The CDR3 nucleotides are TGTGCCAGCAGTGAACCCTTGCTAGCGGGGAACCAAGAGACCCAGTACTTC.

The gene calls are TRBV28 and TRBJ2-7, with 8 bases lining up with TRBD1. Germline CDR1 and CDR2: MDHEN and SYDVKM. The CDR3 totals 15 residues. After removal of 6 bases from V and 0 bases from J, the junction contained 7 bases not matched to a gene. CDR3 coding DNA: TGTGCCAGCAGCCATCTCGGACAGGGCTCCTACGAGCAGTACTTC. Amino acids: CASSHLGQGSYEQYF.

The chain couples TRBV28 to TRBJ2-5; the match to TRBD2 covers 14 bases. This CDR3 has 18 amino acids. Germline lookup yields CDR1 MDHEN and CDR2 SYDVKM. The V and J ends lost 4 bases and 1 base, in that order; junction bases with no gene match: 8. CDR3 bases: TGTGCCAGCAGTTCCCGGACTAGCGGGGGGCCCCCCCAAGAGACCCAGTACTTC. This sequence encodes CASSSRTSGGPPQETQYF.

The rearrangement uses TRBV7-8 and TRBJ1-3; D possibly corresponds to TRBD1 (5 bases). The CDR3 consists of 15 residues. V lost 1 base and J lost 2, with 9 bases in between. Germline V gene sequence: CDR1 SGHVS, CDR2 FQNEAQ. The DNA for the CDR3 is TGTGCCAGCAGCTTAGATATAGGGGCTGGAAACACCATATATTTT. Protein: CASSLDIGAGNTIYF.

On this clone itself: The same CDR3 can be traced to other DNA sequences in this sample. This chain connects TRBV12-3 or TRBV12-4 to TRBJ1-1, with D perhaps TRBD1 (6 bases). The CDR3 length is 13 residues. The V gene lost 5 bases and the J gene lost 1 base, with 8 bases spanning the gap. CDR3 bases: TGTGCCAGCAGTAGACAGGAGAACACTGAAGCTTTCTTT. Its translation is CASSRQENTEAFF.

This clone was seen just once. The chain carries TRBV15 and TRBJ2-5; TRBD1 matches at 7 bases. Germline lookup yields CDR1 LNHNV and CDR2 YYDKDF (reference sequence). The CDR3 has 17 residues. The junction had 11 bases not matched to a gene; V was cut back by 3 bases and J by 1 base. The CDR3 loop reads CATSSFNRQGLQETQYF. The CDR3 DNA reads TGTGCCACCAGCAGTTTTAACCGACAGGGCCTCCAAGAGACCCAGTACTTC.

DNA of the CDR3: TGCGCCAGCAGCGGGGACATTTACTCTGGGGCCAACGTCCTGACTTTC. It specifies CASSGDIYSGANVLTF. This chain joins TRBV5-1 and TRBJ2-6; D may be TRBD1 (6 bases). Trimming removed 4 bases from V and 0 bases from J, with 11 bases in between. This CDR3 region has 16 residues. The germline CDR1 and CDR2 sequences are SGHRS and YFSETQ.

This clone was counted a few times. The gene calls are TRBV29-1 and TRBJ1-2, with a possible D match to TRBD1 (5 bases). This CDR3 is built from 12 residues. Looked up from germline, CDR1 is SQVTM and CDR2 is ANQGSEA. The V and J ends lost 5 bases and 4 bases respectively, with 11 bases between them. This CDR3 reads CSVSSGSYGYTF. In DNA, the CDR3 is TGCAGCGTTTCCTCAGGGTCCTATGGCTACACCTTC.

The chain is built from TRBV19 and TRBJ2-2; 10 bases are shared with TRBD1. The CDR3 extends over 16 amino acids. CDR1 and CDR2 (germline): LNHDA, SQIVND (reference sequence). The junction had 6 bases not matched to a gene; V was cut back by 4 bases and J by 4 bases. CDR3 region: CASSTRQGAGTGELFF. The CDR3 coding sequence is TGTGCCAGTAGTACTCGACAGGGGGCAGGCACCGGGGAGCTGTTTTTT.

This chain links TRBV3-1 (or the pseudogene TRBV3-2) with TRBJ1-2; possible D gene TRBD1, 5 bases. V lost 0 bases, J lost 8 bases, and 16 bases lay in between. This CDR3 is 15 amino acids long. Germline CDR1 reads LGHDT; CDR2 reads YNNKEL (reference sequence). CDR3 nucleotides: TGTGCCAGCAGCCAAGAGGCTACAGGAGTGCGCGGCTACACCTTC. It translates to CASSQEATGVRGYTF.